One sample yielded the 19 T cell receptor beta chains listed below, sequenced in a study of T cells in Graves' hyperthyroidism and ophthalmopathy. RNA transcripts were the template for amplifying TCR beta CDR3 regions. First-round RT-PCR of the TCR CDR3 relied on the HTBI primer set. TCRdb recomputed calls from the multiplex PCR reads with MiXCR, one row per CDR3 protein. The sample has hundreds of thousands of distinct CDR3 sequences; around 15% are singletons. The sample consisted of blood. Source of these receptors: a woman between 18 and 29 years old with Graves' hyperthyroidism.

This clonotype showed up many times. The V gene is TRBV7-9, the J gene TRBJ2-5; D is unclear. Germline V lookup: CDR1 SEHNR, CDR2 FQNEAQ (reference sequence). The CDR3 covers 15 residues. Trimming shortened V by 8 bases and J by 0 bases, and 16 bases separated the two germline ends. The CDR3: CASQQSATYQETQYF. CDR3 DNA: TGTGCCAGCCAGCAGAGCGCGACATACCAAGAGACCCAGTACTTC.

This clonotype was picked up a small number of times. V usage is TRBV6-2 or TRBV6-3 and J usage is TRBJ2-1, with 10 bases that match TRBD1. Unmatched junction bases numbered 4, after V lost 3 bases and J lost 8 bases. CDR1 MNHEY and CDR2 SVGEGT come from the germline V gene. The CDR3 length is 14 residues. In DNA, the CDR3 is TGTGCCAGCAGTTATGGGACAGGGGCGTATGAGCAGTTCTTC. This encodes CASSYGTGAYEQFF.

This clonotype occurred a few times. The rearrangement uses TRBV30 and TRBJ1-1; D remains ambiguous. Trimming removed 2 bases at V and 11 bases at J, with 18 bases between. The CDR3 spans 13 residues. The germline gives CDR1 GTSNPN, CDR2 SVGIG (reference sequence). CDR3 in DNA: TGTGCCTGGAGTTTCCGGGAGGGCTCGGATGCTTTCTTT. It translates to CAWSFREGSDAFF.

This clonotype was detected ten times or more. V usage is TRBV2 and J usage is TRBJ2-1; no reliable D call. The V gene's germline CDR1 is SNHLY and CDR2 FYNNEI. CDR3 length: 13 residues. Trimming took 5 bases from V and 9 from J, leaving 14 bases between them. CDR3 sequence reads: CASSPGLGGEQFF. The CDR3 region has the DNA TGTGCCAGCAGTCCCGGATTAGGCGGTGAGCAGTTCTTC. The complete variable domain, with remaining parts taken from reference TRBV2 and TRBJ2-1, reads EPEVTQTPSHQVTQMGQEVILRCVPISNHLYFYWYRQILGQKVEFLVSFYNNEISEKSEIFDDQFSVERPDGSNFTLKIRSTKLEDSAMYFCASSPGLGGEQFFGPGTRLTVL.

This clonotype was recorded at least ten times. The rearrangement links TRBV28 to TRBJ1-1; possibly TRBD1 for D (6 bases). In germline, CDR1 is MDHEN, CDR2 SYDVKM. V gave up 4 bases and J gave up 11 bases, with 14 bases separating them. The CDR3 sequence is 12 residues long. Here the CDR3 DNA reads TGTGCCAGCAGTTCCCCAGGGGTGTCGGCTTTCTTT. Translating it yields CASSSPGVSAFF.

The rearrangement uses TRBV2 and TRBJ2-5, with a tentative D call TRBD2 (6 bases). The CDR3 sequence is 13 residues long. The germline V and J ends were trimmed by 5 bases and 5 bases, with 12 bases remaining between them. Germline CDR1 reads SNHLY; CDR2 reads FYNNEI. The CDR3 region has the DNA TGTGCCAGCAGTCGGACTAACCCGGAGACCCAGTACTTC. Its protein is CASSRTNPETQYF.

The chain combines TRBV20-1 with TRBJ2-3; 9 bases match TRBD1. Trimming at V came to 3 bases and at J to 1 base, leaving 5 bases not matched to a gene. The CDR3 contains 15 residues. Germline V lookup: CDR1 DFQATT, CDR2 SNEGSKA (reference sequence). CDR3 in DNA: TGCAGTGCTAGCTGGGACAGGGTGGGCACAGATACGCAGTATTTT. Translation gives CSASWDRVGTDTQYF.

V is TRBV6-5 and J is TRBJ2-3; D uncertain. V gave up 4 bases and J gave up 8 bases, with 19 bases separating them. The CDR3 contains 15 residues. Germline assignment: CDR1 MNHEY and CDR2 SVGAGI. The CDR3 loop reads CASSLLAAHRSTQYF. The CDR3, as DNA: TGTGCCAGCAGTTTGTTAGCAGCCCACCGGAGTACGCAGTATTTT.

The V call is TRBV7-3, the J call TRBJ2-7; 7 positions match TRBD1. Germline CDR1 reads SGHTA; CDR2 reads FQGTGA. The length of the CDR3 is 15 residues. The J segment lost 2 bases and the V segment lost 2 bases, leaving 6 bases of the junction unmatched. The CDR3 here is CASSLAFGTAYEQYF. The CDR3, as DNA: TGTGCCAGCAGCTTAGCGTTTGGGACAGCCTACGAGCAGTACTTC. Filled out from reference TRBV7-3 and TRBJ2-7, the complete variable domain reads GAGVSQTPSNKVTEKGKYVELRCDPISGHTALYWYRQSLGQGPEFLIYFQGTGAADDSGLPNDRFFAVRPEGSVSTLKIQRTERGDSAVYLCASSLAFGTAYEQYFGPGTRLTVT.

V and J are TRBV28 and TRBJ2-7; D not certain. CDR3 size: 18 residues. Germline CDR1 MDHEN, CDR2 SYDVKM. V was cut by 4 bases and J by 0 bases, with 22 bases left in between. This CDR3 is CASSSPIYGSPASYEQYF. The CDR3 nucleotides are TGTGCCAGCAGTTCCCCAATTTACGGGTCCCCCGCCTCCTACGAGCAGTACTTC.

The genes are TRBV6-1 and TRBJ2-3, with D perhaps TRBD1 (6 bases). The CDR3 runs to 15 residues. V dropped 2 bases and J dropped 6 bases, with 15 bases sitting between them. Germline V lookup: CDR1 MNHNS, CDR2 SASEGT. This chain's CDR3 is CASSEYDRLEDTQYF. The CDR3 DNA is TGTGCCAGCAGTGAATATGACAGGCTGGAGGATACGCAGTATTTT.

This clonotype was recorded many times. This sequence joins TRBV27 and TRBJ2-7; TRBD2 agrees at 9 bases. CDR3 length: 16 amino acids. CDR1 MNHEY and CDR2 SMNVEV come from the germline V gene (reference sequence). The V gene end was trimmed by 5 bases and the J gene end by 0 bases; junction bases not matched to a gene: 8. The CDR3 coding sequence is TGTGCCAGCAGTAAACTAACTAGCGGGTACTCCTACGAGCAGTACTTC. It codes for CASSKLTSGYSYEQYF.

This clonotype was seen ten or more times. J is TRBJ2-5 and V is TRBV20-1; 9 bases agree with TRBD1. V lost 7 bases, J lost 5 bases, and 20 bases stayed unmatched. Germline values: CDR1 DFQATT, CDR2 SNEGSKA (reference sequence). This CDR3 region has 17 residues. CDR3 sequence (DNA): TGCAGTGGGGTTAGGGGCCAGGACAGGGGTGTTAGGGAGACCCAGTACTTC. This gives the protein CSGVRGQDRGVRETQYF.

There are a few counts of this clonotype. This sequence joins TRBV14 and TRBJ2-2; TRBD1 is a possible D gene (5 bases). CDR3 size: 18 residues. V was pared by 0 bases and J by 6 bases, with 20 bases between. Germline assignment: CDR1 SGHDN and CDR2 FVKESK. The CDR3 is CASSQDRAQAPRAGELFF. The DNA for the CDR3 is TGTGCCAGCAGCCAAGATCGGGCACAGGCTCCTCGAGCCGGGGAGCTGTTTTTT.

This clonotype was found many times. The chain uses TRBV30 and TRBJ1-5; D is possibly TRBD1 (5 bases). Trimming left V 4 bases short and J 0 bases short, with 10 bases between. CDR1 and CDR2 from the germline V gene are GTSNPN and SVGIG (reference sequence). This CDR3 has 14 amino acids. As DNA, the CDR3 is TGTGCCTGGAATGGGGCAGTTAGCAATCAGCCCCAGCATTTT. It yields the protein CAWNGAVSNQPQHF.

This clonotype was counted at least ten times. This chain uses TRBV7-9 with TRBJ2-1, with D hard to call. The CDR3 loop spans 14 amino acids. Trimming took off 6 bases at V and 7 bases at J, with 16 bases between the two ends. CDR1 SEHNR and CDR2 FQNEAQ come from the germline V gene (reference sequence). For the CDR3, the DNA is TGTGCCAGCAGTCCACTCCCTGGAAGAAATGAGCAGTTCTTC. Encoded protein: CASSPLPGRNEQFF.

This clonotype came up many times. V gene TRBV6-1 combines with J gene TRBJ1-1; no clear D gene. Germline CDR1 is MNHNS and CDR2 is SASEGT. V dropped 6 bases and J dropped 10 bases, with 18 bases sitting between them. The CDR3 is 13 amino acids. CDR3 coding DNA: TGTGCCAGCAGGACGGGGTATGGCACCGGAGCTTTCTTT. Amino acid sequence: CASRTGYGTGAFF.

This clonotype was found many times. This chain connects TRBV20-1 to TRBJ2-3; TRBD2 aligns across 14 bases. CDR1 is DFQATT, CDR2 SNEGSKA, per germline (reference sequence). J gave up 6 bases and V 0 bases, and 20 bases lay outside the gene matches. This CDR3 has 21 residues. The CDR3 DNA is TGCAGTGCTAGAGATCGTGGGACTAGCGGGAGAGTTTTGATCTTTTCGGATACGCAGTATTTT. Residues: CSARDRGTSGRVLIFSDTQYF.

The sample holds a few counts of this clonotype. V and J are TRBV4-2 and TRBJ2-1, with D perhaps given as TRBD1 or TRBD2 (5 bases each). Trimming removed 3 bases at V and 1 base at J, with 10 bases between. Per the germline V gene, CDR1 is LGHNA and CDR2 is YNFKEQ. This CDR3 is built from 15 residues. The CDR3 DNA reads TGTGCCAGCAGCCACGGGGACCCTTCCTACAATGAGCAGTTCTTC. Translating gives CASSHGDPSYNEQFF.